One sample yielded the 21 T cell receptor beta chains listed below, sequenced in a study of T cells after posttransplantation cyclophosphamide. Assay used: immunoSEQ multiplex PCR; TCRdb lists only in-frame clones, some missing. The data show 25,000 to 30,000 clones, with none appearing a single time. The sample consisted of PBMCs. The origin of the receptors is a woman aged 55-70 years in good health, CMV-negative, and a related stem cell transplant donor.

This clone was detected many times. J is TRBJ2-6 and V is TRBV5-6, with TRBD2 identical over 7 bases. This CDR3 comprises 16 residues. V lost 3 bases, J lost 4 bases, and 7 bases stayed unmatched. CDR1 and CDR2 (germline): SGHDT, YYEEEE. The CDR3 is CASSSTAGVGANVLTF. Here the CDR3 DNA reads TGTGCCAGCAGCTCCACTGCGGGGGTCGGGGCCAACGTCCTGACTTTC.

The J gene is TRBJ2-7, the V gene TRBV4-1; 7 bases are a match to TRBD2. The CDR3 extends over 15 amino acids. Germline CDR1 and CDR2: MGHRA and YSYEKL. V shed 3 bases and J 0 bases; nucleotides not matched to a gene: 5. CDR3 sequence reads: CASSQGGFRSYEQYF. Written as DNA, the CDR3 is TGCGCCAGCAGCCAGGGGGGGTTCCGCTCCTACGAGCAGTACTTC.

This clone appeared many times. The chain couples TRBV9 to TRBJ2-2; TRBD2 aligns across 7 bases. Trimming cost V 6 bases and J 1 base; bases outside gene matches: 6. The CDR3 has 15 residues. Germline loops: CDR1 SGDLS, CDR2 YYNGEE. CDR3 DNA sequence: TGTGCCAGCACCTTCCTAGCGGAGAACACCGGGGAGCTGTTTTTT. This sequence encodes CASTFLAENTGELFF. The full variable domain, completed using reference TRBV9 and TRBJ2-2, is DSGVTQTPKHLITATGQRVTLRCSPRSGDLSVYWYQQSLDQGLQFLIQYYNGEERAKGNILERFSAQQFPDLHSELNLSSLELGDSALYFCASTFLAENTGELFFGEGSRLTVL.

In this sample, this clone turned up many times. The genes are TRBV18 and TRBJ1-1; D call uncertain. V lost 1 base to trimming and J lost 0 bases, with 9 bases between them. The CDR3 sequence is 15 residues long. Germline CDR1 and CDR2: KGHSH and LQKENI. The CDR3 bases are TGTGCCAGCTCACCACTGGTAGGGTTGAACACTGAAGCTTTCTTT. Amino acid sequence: CASSPLVGLNTEAFF.

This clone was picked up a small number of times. The CDR3 nucleotides are TGTGCCAGCAGCGTCAGCGGGGGGGCCACAGATACGCAGTATTTT. It encodes CASSVSGGATDTQYF. The J gene is TRBJ2-3, the V gene TRBV9, with 10 bases identical to TRBD2. The V and J ends lost 2 bases and 2 bases, in that order; junction bases with no gene match: 2. The CDR3 spans 15 residues. From germline, CDR1 is SGDLS and CDR2 YYNGEE.

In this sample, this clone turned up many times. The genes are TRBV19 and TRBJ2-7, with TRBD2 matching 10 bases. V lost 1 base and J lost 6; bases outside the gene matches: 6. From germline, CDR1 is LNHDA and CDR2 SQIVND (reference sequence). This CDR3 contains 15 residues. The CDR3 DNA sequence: TGTGCCAGTAGTATAGCAGGACTAGCGGTCGTCGAGCAGTACTTC. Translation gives CASSIAGLAVVEQYF. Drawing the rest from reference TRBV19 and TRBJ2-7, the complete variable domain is DGGITQSPKYLFRKEGQNVTLSCEQNLNHDAMYWYRQDPGQGLRLIYYSQIVNDFQKGDIAEGYSVSREKKESFPLTVTSAQKNPTAFYLCASSIAGLAVVEQYFGPGTRLTVT.

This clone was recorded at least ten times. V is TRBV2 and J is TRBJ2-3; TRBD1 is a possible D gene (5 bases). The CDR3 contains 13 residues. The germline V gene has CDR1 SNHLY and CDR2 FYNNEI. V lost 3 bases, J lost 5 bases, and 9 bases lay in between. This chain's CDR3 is CASSEDTQDTQYF. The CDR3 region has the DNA TGTGCCAGCAGTGAGGACACTCAAGATACGCAGTATTTT. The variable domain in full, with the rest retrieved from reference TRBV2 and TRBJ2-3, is EPEVTQTPSHQVTQMGQEVILRCVPISNHLYFYWYRQILGQKVEFLVSFYNNEISEKSEIFDDQFSVERPDGSNFTLKIRSTKLEDSAMYFCASSEDTQDTQYFGPGTRLTVL.

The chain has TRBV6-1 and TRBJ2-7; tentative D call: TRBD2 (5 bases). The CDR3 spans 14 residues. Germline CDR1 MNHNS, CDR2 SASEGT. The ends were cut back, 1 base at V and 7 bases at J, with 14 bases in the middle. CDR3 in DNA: TGTGCCAGCAGTGAAGAGCTAGCCGTCGGGGAGCAGTACTTC. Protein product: CASSEELAVGEQYF.

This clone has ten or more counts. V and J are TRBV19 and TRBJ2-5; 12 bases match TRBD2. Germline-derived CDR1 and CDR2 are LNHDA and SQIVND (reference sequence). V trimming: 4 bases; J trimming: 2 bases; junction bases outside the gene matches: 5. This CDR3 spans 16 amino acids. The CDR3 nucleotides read TGTGCCAGTAGTAGAAGGACTAGCGGGGAACAAGAGACCCAGTACTTC. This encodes CASSRRTSGEQETQYF.

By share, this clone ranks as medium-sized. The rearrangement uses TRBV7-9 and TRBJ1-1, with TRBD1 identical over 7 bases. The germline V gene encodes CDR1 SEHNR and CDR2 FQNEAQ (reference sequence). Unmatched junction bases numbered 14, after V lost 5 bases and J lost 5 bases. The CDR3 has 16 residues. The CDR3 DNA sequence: TGTGCCAGCAGCCCGGGAAGGGGGCTGGTAGGAACTGAAGCTTTCTTT. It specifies CASSPGRGLVGTEAFF.

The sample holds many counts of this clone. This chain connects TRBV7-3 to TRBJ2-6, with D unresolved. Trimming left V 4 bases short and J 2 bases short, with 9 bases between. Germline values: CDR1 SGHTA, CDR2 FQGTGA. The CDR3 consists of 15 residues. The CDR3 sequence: CASSSSGAGANVLTF. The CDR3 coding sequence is TGTGCCAGCAGCTCCTCAGGAGCTGGGGCCAACGTCCTGACTTTC.

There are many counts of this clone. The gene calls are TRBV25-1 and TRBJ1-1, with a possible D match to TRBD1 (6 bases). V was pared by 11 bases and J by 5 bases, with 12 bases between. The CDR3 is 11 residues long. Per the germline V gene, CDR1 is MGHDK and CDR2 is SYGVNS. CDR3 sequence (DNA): TGTGCCGCTGGGGGCCGGACTGAAGCTTTCTTT. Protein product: CAAGGRTEAFF.

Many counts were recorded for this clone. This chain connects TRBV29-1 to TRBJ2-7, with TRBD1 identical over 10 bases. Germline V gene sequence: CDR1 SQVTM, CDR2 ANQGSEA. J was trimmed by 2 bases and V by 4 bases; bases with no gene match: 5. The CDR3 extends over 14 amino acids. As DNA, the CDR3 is TGCAGCGTTGCGTCGGGACAGGGGACCTACGAGCAGTACTTC. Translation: CSVASGQGTYEQYF.

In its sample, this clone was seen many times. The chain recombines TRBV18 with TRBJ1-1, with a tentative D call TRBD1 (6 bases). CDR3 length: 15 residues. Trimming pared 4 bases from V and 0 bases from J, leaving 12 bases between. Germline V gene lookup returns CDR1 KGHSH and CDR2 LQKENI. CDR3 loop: CASSRNRDMNTEAFF. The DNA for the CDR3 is TGTGCCAGCTCACGGAACAGGGACATGAACACTGAAGCTTTCTTT.

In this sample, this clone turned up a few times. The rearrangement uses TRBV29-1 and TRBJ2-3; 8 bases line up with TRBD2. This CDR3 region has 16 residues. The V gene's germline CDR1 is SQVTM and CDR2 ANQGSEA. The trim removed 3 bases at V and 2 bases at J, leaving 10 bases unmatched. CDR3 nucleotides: TGCAGCGTTGATGGGCAGGCGGGGGGCTCCACAGATACGCAGTATTTT. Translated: CSVDGQAGGSTDTQYF.

The CDR3 sequence: CASSVGTGFTDTQYF. The DNA of the CDR3 is TGTGCCAGCAGCGTAGGGACAGGATTCACAGATACGCAGTATTTT. The chain joins TRBV9 to TRBJ2-3; TRBD1 matches 7 bases. The length of the CDR3 is 15 residues. V trimming: 0 bases; J trimming: 2 bases; junction bases outside the gene matches: 3. The germline gives CDR1 SGDLS, CDR2 YYNGEE.

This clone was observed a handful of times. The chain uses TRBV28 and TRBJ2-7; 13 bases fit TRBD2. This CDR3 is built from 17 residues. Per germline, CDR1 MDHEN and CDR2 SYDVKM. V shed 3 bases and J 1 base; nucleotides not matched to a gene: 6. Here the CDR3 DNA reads TGTGCCAGCAGTTTGACTAGCGGGAGGTCGGGGTCCTACGAGCAGTACTTC. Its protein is CASSLTSGRSGSYEQYF.

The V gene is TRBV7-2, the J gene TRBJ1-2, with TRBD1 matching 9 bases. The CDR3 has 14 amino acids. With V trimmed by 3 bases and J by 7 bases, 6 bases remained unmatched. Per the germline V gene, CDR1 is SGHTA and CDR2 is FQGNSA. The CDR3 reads CASSLSGTGIGYTF. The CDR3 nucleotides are TGTGCCAGCAGCTTGTCCGGGACAGGGATTGGCTACACCTTC.

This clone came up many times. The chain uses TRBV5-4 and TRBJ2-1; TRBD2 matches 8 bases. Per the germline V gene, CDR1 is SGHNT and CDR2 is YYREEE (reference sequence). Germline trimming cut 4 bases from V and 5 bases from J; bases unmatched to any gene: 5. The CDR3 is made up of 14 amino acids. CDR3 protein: CASSRPGLDNEQFF. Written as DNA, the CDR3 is TGTGCCAGCAGCAGGCCGGGACTAGACAATGAGCAGTTCTTC.

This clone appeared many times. This CDR3 is CASSFGAGGYEQYF. The CDR3, as DNA: TGTGCCAGCAGCTTTGGAGCGGGGGGGTACGAGCAGTACTTC. V and J are TRBV5-6 and TRBJ2-7; 10 bases are shared with TRBD2. The CDR3 consists of 14 residues. Germline trimming cut 2 bases from V and 4 bases from J; bases unmatched to any gene: 3. The V gene's germline CDR1 is SGHDT and CDR2 YYEEEE.

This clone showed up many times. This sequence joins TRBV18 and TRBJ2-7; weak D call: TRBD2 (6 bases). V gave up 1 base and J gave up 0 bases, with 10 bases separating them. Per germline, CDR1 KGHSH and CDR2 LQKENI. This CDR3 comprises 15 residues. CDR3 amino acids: CASSPQRDFSYEQYF. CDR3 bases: TGTGCCAGCTCACCACAACGGGACTTCTCCTACGAGCAGTACTTC.